These 32 T cell receptor beta chains came from one sample sequenced in a study of human T cells and chemical hapten exposure. Time point defined: patch test 1, 2 weeks after DPC sensitization. Treatment described: therapeutic diphenylcyclopropenone sensitization with weekly scalp DPC. MiXCR, run by TCRdb on the RACE reads, gives a single entry per CDR3 protein. The data hold 71,000 or so distinct CDR3 sequences, with around 9.8% observed a single time. Material: whole blood, obtained in connection with sensitization to the hapten diphenylcyclopropenone (DPC). All receptors derive from a woman between 40 and 50 years old with alopecia areata. Some clones in this sample may be carry-over from other donors' samples.

This clonotype was found many times. The chain couples TRBV20-1 to TRBJ1-1; TRBD1 is a possible D gene (5 bases). The CDR3 is made up of 15 amino acids. V lost 3 bases to trimming and J lost 4 bases, with 18 bases between them. Germline assignment: CDR1 DFQATT and CDR2 SNEGSKA (reference sequence). CDR3 coding DNA: TGCAGTGCTAGCCCGGACAAAGGGAGATTCACTGAAGCTTTCTTT. Translated, it gives CSASPDKGRFTEAFF.

There are a few counts of this clonotype. V gene TRBV11-2 combines with J gene TRBJ2-7, with D uncertain. V gave up 0 bases and J gave up 4 bases, with 16 bases separating them. CDR3 length: 16 residues. CDR1 is SGHAT, CDR2 FQNNGV, per germline. The CDR3, as DNA: TGTGCCAGCAGCTTAGATTACACCATATCCAATTACGAGCAGTACTTC. Protein product: CASSLDYTISNYEQYF.

This clonotype was recorded at least ten times. CDR3 region: CASSLGTGGLLNTQYF. Here the CDR3 DNA reads TGTGCCAGCAGCTTAGGCACAGGGGGCTTATTGAATACGCAGTATTTT. The V and J genes are TRBV7-2 and TRBJ2-3; 9 positions match TRBD1. J gave up 7 bases and V 1 base, and 9 bases lay outside the gene matches. This CDR3 comprises 16 residues. Looked up from germline, CDR1 is SGHTA and CDR2 is FQGNSA.

The rearrangement links TRBV2 to TRBJ2-5, with 8 bases aligning to TRBD2. The V segment lost 7 bases and the J segment 2 bases; nucleotides outside the gene matches: 9. The CDR3 extends over 15 amino acids. The germline V gene encodes CDR1 SNHLY and CDR2 FYNNEI. The CDR3 DNA is TGTGCCAGCACCACCGAGGTAGCGGGACAAGAGACCCAGTACTTC. It encodes CASTTEVAGQETQYF.

This clonotype was seen many times. The rearrangement uses TRBV18 and TRBJ1-1; D perhaps matches TRBD1 (6 bases). Trimming removed 3 bases at V and 1 base at J, with 21 bases between. The CDR3 totals 18 residues. The germline gives CDR1 KGHSH, CDR2 LQKENI. The CDR3 sequence: CASSPFRDTYAPNTEAFF. Written as DNA, the CDR3 is TGTGCCAGCTCACCTTTCCGGGACACTTACGCACCGAACACTGAAGCTTTCTTT. The full variable domain, in which reference TRBV18 and TRBJ1-1 provide the parts outside the CDR3, is NAGVMQNPRHLVRRRGQEARLRCSPMKGHSHVYWYRQLPEEGLKFMVYLQKENIIDESGMPKERFSAEFPKEGPSILRIQQVVRGDSAAYFCASSPFRDTYAPNTEAFFGQGTRLTVV.

This clonotype showed up many times. The rearrangement uses TRBV20-1 and TRBJ1-5; TRBD1 aligns across 8 bases. The junction had 4 bases not matched to a gene; V was cut back by 1 base and J by 2 bases. Germline loops: CDR1 DFQATT, CDR2 SNEGSKA (reference sequence). The CDR3 contains 15 residues. CDR3 DNA: TGCAGTGCTAGAGGGACAGGGAGACGCAATCAGCCCCAGCATTTT. This encodes CSARGTGRRNQPQHF.

This clonotype showed up just a few times. The chain carries TRBV6-5 and TRBJ2-2; the match to TRBD2 covers 7 bases. This CDR3 has 17 residues. The J segment lost 4 bases and the V segment lost 7 bases, leaving 15 bases of the junction unmatched. Germline V CDR1 and CDR2: MNHEY, SVGAGI. The CDR3 region is CASKAGLNVQITGELFF. CDR3 DNA: TGTGCCAGCAAAGCGGGACTCAACGTTCAAATCACCGGGGAGCTGTTTTTT.

This clonotype was counted ten times or more. The V gene is TRBV12-3 or TRBV12-4, the J gene TRBJ2-1, with a tentative D call TRBD1 (6 bases). This CDR3 contains 15 residues. Trimming pared 3 bases from V and 0 bases from J, leaving 9 bases between. CDR3 region: CASSLRGSSYNEQFF. The CDR3 DNA follows: TGTGCCAGCAGTTTGAGGGGGAGCTCCTACAATGAGCAGTTCTTC.

This clonotype was seen a handful of times. The chain uses TRBV7-2 and TRBJ2-5; no definite D call. The V end was cut by 5 bases, the J end by 5 bases, with 9 bases between. This CDR3 is built from 12 residues. The germline gives CDR1 SGHTA, CDR2 FQGNSA. CDR3 sequence reads: CASSEPWETQYF. Written as DNA, the CDR3 is TGTGCCAGCAGCGAACCTTGGGAGACCCAGTACTTC.

This chain links TRBV9 with TRBJ2-1, with D possibly being TRBD2 (6 bases). This CDR3 is 15 amino acids long. Deletions cut 2 bases from V and 0 bases from J, with 9 bases between. Germline V gene data show CDR1 as SGDLS and CDR2 as YYNGEE. This chain's CDR3 is CASSVGLRSYNEQFF. DNA for the CDR3: TGTGCCAGCAGCGTGGGACTCCGCTCCTACAATGAGCAGTTCTTC.

This clonotype was recorded many times. The chain combines TRBV27 with TRBJ2-1; no firm D call. The CDR3 sequence is 15 residues long. V was shortened by 10 bases and J by 4 bases, with 20 bases between the two germline ends. CDR1 and CDR2 from the germline V gene are MNHEY and SMNVEV (reference sequence). CDR3 amino acids: CATSIGSPRYNEQFF. The DNA for the CDR3 is TGTGCCACCTCAATTGGGTCCCCACGGTACAATGAGCAGTTCTTC.

The V gene is TRBV18, the J gene TRBJ1-2, with D possibly being TRBD1 (6 bases). Germline V lookup: CDR1 KGHSH, CDR2 LQKENI. Trimming shortened V by 4 bases and J by 2 bases, and 8 bases separated the two germline ends. The CDR3 consists of 13 residues. The chain's CDR3 is CASSRTENYGYTF. CDR3 nucleotides: TGTGCCAGCTCACGGACAGAGAACTATGGCTACACCTTC.

The rearrangement links TRBV7-9 to TRBJ2-3, with D perhaps matching TRBD1 or TRBD2 (6 bases each). Trimming stripped 5 bases from V and 3 bases from J, with 21 bases between. Germline V gene lookup returns CDR1 SEHNR and CDR2 FQNEAQ (reference sequence). The CDR3 consists of 17 residues. The CDR3 DNA reads as TGTGCCAGCAGCCCTGGGATGGGGGGCCTAGGTACAGATACGCAGTATTTT. It specifies CASSPGMGGLGTDTQYF.

This clonotype was seen more than once but under ten times. The V call is TRBV11-2, the J call TRBJ2-7; 9 nucleotides match TRBD1. The CDR3 spans 15 residues. J lost 6 bases, V lost 5 bases, and 11 bases had no gene match. In germline, CDR1 is SGHAT, CDR2 FQNNGV. The chain's CDR3 is CASSPPGTGYGEQYF. CDR3 DNA: TGTGCCAGCAGCCCACCAGGGACAGGGTACGGCGAGCAGTACTTC.

This clonotype was counted ten times or more. V gene TRBV20-1 combines with J gene TRBJ2-7; D might be TRBD2 (6 bases). V lost 5 bases and J 0 bases, leaving 20 bases between the germline ends. Germline lookup yields CDR1 DFQATT and CDR2 SNEGSKA (reference sequence). CDR3 length equals 16 residues. CDR3 sequence: CSAPRNRDGSSYEQYF. In DNA form, the CDR3 reads TGCAGTGCTCCTAGAAACCGGGACGGGAGCTCCTACGAGCAGTACTTC.

V usage is TRBV4-1 and J usage is TRBJ2-1; 10 nucleotides align to TRBD2. With 1 base clipped from V and 5 bases from J, the junction kept 8 bases outside the gene matches. Per the germline V gene, CDR1 is MGHRA and CDR2 is YSYEKL. The CDR3 contains 17 residues. CDR3 region: CASSQGSQLAGNNEQFF. In nucleotides, the CDR3 is TGCGCCAGCAGCCAAGGATCCCAACTAGCGGGAAACAATGAGCAGTTCTTC.

This clonotype came up a few times. The chain is built from TRBV6-2 or TRBV6-3 and TRBJ2-2; tentatively, D is TRBD1 (6 bases). V was pared by 7 bases and J by 7 bases, with 13 bases between. The CDR3 is 13 residues long. CDR1 is MNHEY and CDR2 is SVGEGT in the germline V gene. The CDR3 spells CASIGQISGELFF. The CDR3 region has the DNA TGTGCCAGCATCGGACAGATCAGCGGGGAGCTGTTTTTT.

The V gene is TRBV18, the J gene TRBJ1-1; D is unclear. V gave up 3 bases and J gave up 1 base, with 9 bases separating them. This CDR3 is 14 amino acids long. CDR1 KGHSH and CDR2 LQKENI come from the germline V gene. The CDR3 loop is CASSPGSPNTEAFF. As DNA, the CDR3 is TGTGCCAGCTCACCCGGATCACCGAACACTGAAGCTTTCTTT.

This clonotype was counted at least ten times. The chain combines TRBV7-9 with TRBJ1-1, with D possibly being TRBD1 (5 bases). Trimming pared 7 bases from V and 10 bases from J, leaving 22 bases between. Germline lookup yields CDR1 SEHNR and CDR2 FQNEAQ (reference sequence). The CDR3 is 14 amino acids. The DNA for the CDR3 is TGTGCCAGCACCTTGGGGGGAGCGGTCAGCGGAGCTTTCTTT. Protein sequence: CASTLGGAVSGAFF.

This chain joins TRBV4-1 and TRBJ2-3; D call uncertain. The CDR3 has 16 amino acids. The V end was cut by 0 bases, the J end by 4 bases, with 14 bases between. Looked up from germline, CDR1 is MGHRA and CDR2 is YSYEKL. The CDR3 protein is CASSQDIFYAADTQYF. The CDR3 coding sequence is TGCGCCAGCAGCCAAGATATATTCTACGCCGCAGATACGCAGTATTTT.

This clonotype showed up just a few times. V is TRBV4-2 and J is TRBJ1-6, with no clear D. CDR3 length equals 16 residues. The V gene lost 0 bases and the J gene lost 7 bases, with 13 bases spanning the gap. The germline V gene encodes CDR1 LGHNA and CDR2 YNFKEQ. The CDR3 region is CASSQDRRAGNSPLHF. The DNA of the CDR3 is TGTGCCAGCAGCCAAGATCGAAGGGCTGGCAATTCACCCCTCCACTTT.

This clonotype was detected ten times or more. This rearrangement joins TRBV7-9 to TRBJ2-2, with unresolved D. This CDR3 has 15 residues. Trimming stripped 1 base from V and 0 bases from J, with 6 bases between. Germline CDR1 SEHNR, CDR2 FQNEAQ (reference sequence). The CDR3 sequence is CASSLGASNTGELFF. The CDR3 nucleotides are TGTGCCAGCAGCTTAGGAGCATCGAACACCGGGGAGCTGTTTTTT.

This clonotype was observed many times. The chain recombines TRBV6-5 with TRBJ2-3, with 10 bases fitting TRBD2. The germline CDR1 and CDR2 sequences are MNHEY and SVGAGI. The CDR3 length is 13 residues. J was trimmed by 4 bases and V by 7 bases; bases with no gene match: 2. The chain's CDR3 is CASKRGGADTQYF. The DNA for the CDR3 is TGTGCCAGCAAGCGGGGGGGCGCAGATACGCAGTATTTT.

The chain has TRBV11-2 and TRBJ2-1; maybe TRBD2 (6 bases). Trimming shortened V by 5 bases and J by 2 bases, and 13 bases separated the two germline ends. CDR3 size: 15 residues. Per the germline V gene, CDR1 is SGHAT and CDR2 is FQNNGV. The CDR3 is CASSVGGVPYNEQFF. In DNA form, the CDR3 reads TGTGCCAGCAGCGTTGGCGGGGTCCCCTACAATGAGCAGTTCTTC. The whole variable domain, filled in from reference TRBV11-2 and TRBJ2-1, reads EAGVAQSPRYKIIEKRQSVAFWCNPISGHATLYWYQQILGQGPKLLIQFQNNGVVDDSQLPKDRFSAERLKGVDSTLKIQPAKLEDSAVYLCASSVGGVPYNEQFFGPGTRLTVL.

The sample holds a few counts of this clonotype. The chain combines TRBV6-2 or TRBV6-3 with TRBJ1-5; D gene ambiguous. Per the germline V gene, CDR1 is MNHEY and CDR2 is SVGEGT. Trimming took off 4 bases at V and 4 bases at J, with 5 bases between the two ends. The length of the CDR3 is 12 residues. CDR3 nucleotide sequence: TGTGCCAGCAGTTTCGGAAATCAGCCCCAGCATTTT. Its translation is CASSFGNQPQHF.

In its sample, this clonotype was seen many times. This chain connects TRBV29-1 to TRBJ2-6; D is possibly TRBD1 (6 bases). This CDR3 comprises 13 residues. Germline values: CDR1 SQVTM, CDR2 ANQGSEA. V dropped 4 bases and J dropped 3 bases, with 7 bases sitting between them. The CDR3 nucleotides read TGCAGCGTTGCAGGGGATGGGGCCAACGTCCTGACTTTC. Protein product: CSVAGDGANVLTF.

This clonotype was detected a few times. J is TRBJ1-4 and V is TRBV4-3; weak D call: TRBD1 (6 bases). The CDR3 totals 15 residues. CDR1 LGHNA and CDR2 YSLEER come from the germline V gene. V gave up 0 bases and J gave up 8 bases, with 13 bases separating them. CDR3 nucleotide sequence: TGCGCCAGCAGCCAAGATGCAGGGGCGGGCGAAAAACTGTTTTTT. This encodes CASSQDAGAGEKLFF.

The chain has TRBV12-3 or TRBV12-4 and TRBJ1-5; no reliable D call. Between the trimmed V and J ends, which lost 5 bases and 6 bases, there was a span of 20 bases. The CDR3 is 16 amino acids. CDR3 region: CASSASAAGHTQPQHF. CDR3 DNA sequence: TGTGCCAGCAGTGCCTCGGCCGCAGGTCACACTCAGCCCCAGCATTTT.

In its sample, this clonotype was seen many times. The chain uses TRBV6-6 and TRBJ1-2; D gene uncertain. This CDR3 has 12 amino acids. V was clipped by 5 bases and J by 2 bases, with 6 bases between them. The germline gives CDR1 MNHNY, CDR2 SVGAGI (reference sequence). The CDR3 bases are TGTGCCAGCAGTAGGGTCAACTATGGCTACACCTTC. Its protein is CASSRVNYGYTF.

A few counts support this clonotype. J is TRBJ2-1 and V is TRBV19; possibly TRBD2 for D (6 bases). The germline CDR1 and CDR2 sequences are LNHDA and SQIVND (reference sequence). Trimming took off 5 bases at V and 12 bases at J, with 26 bases between the two ends. CDR3 length equals 16 residues. CDR3 nucleotides: TGTGCCAGTAGTGCTGGCGGGTATCCGACTAGTTTAGGGCAGTTCTTC. Its protein product is CASSAGGYPTSLGQFF. The full variable domain, with the rest looked up from reference TRBV19 and TRBJ2-1, is DGGITQSPKYLFRKEGQNVTLSCEQNLNHDAMYWYRQDPGQGLRLIYYSQIVNDFQKGDIAEGYSVSREKKESFPLTVTSAQKNPTAFYLCASSAGGYPTSLGQFFGPGTRLTVL.

CDR3 residues: CASSLDRGAFF. The CDR3 DNA follows: TGTGCCAGCAGCTTGGACAGGGGAGCTTTCTTT. The chain combines TRBV7-9 with TRBJ1-1; 9 nucleotides line up with TRBD1. The V gene end was trimmed by 3 bases and the J gene end by 10 bases; junction bases not matched to a gene: 0. CDR3 size: 11 residues. CDR1 and CDR2 (germline): SEHNR, FQNEAQ (reference sequence).

The chain couples TRBV29-1 to TRBJ2-7; maybe TRBD2 (6 bases). Germline V CDR1 and CDR2: SQVTM, ANQGSEA. V was shortened by 6 bases and J by 3 bases, with 18 bases between the two germline ends. The CDR3 is made up of 14 amino acids. This CDR3 is CSVAVAGRVYEQYF. In nucleotides, the CDR3 is TGCAGCGTCGCGGTTGCGGGAAGGGTCTACGAGCAGTACTTC.